This T cell receptor (beta chain) is drawn from a study of cytomegalovirus exposure and HLA in healthy donors. The PCR was carried out with 60 Vbeta primers and 13 Jbeta primers. Repertoires were generated with immunoSEQ multiplex PCR, while TCRdb's copy carries only in-frame clones and drops some. The sample carries 150,000 to 200,000 clones, about 80% recorded once. This CDR3 comprises 15 residues. The V gene's germline CDR1 is KGHSH and CDR2 LQKENI. Losses at the gene ends were 3 bases for V and 1 base for J; bases not matched to a gene: 6. The sequenced material came from PBMCs. The rearrangement uses TRBV18 and TRBJ2-7; 7 nucleotides align to TRBD2. The receptor was derived from a man aged 35-49 years in good health and CMV-seropositive. DNA of the CDR3: TGTGCCAGCTCACCTGCAAGCGGGGTATCCTACGAGCAGTACTTC. Translation: CASSPASGVSYEQYF.